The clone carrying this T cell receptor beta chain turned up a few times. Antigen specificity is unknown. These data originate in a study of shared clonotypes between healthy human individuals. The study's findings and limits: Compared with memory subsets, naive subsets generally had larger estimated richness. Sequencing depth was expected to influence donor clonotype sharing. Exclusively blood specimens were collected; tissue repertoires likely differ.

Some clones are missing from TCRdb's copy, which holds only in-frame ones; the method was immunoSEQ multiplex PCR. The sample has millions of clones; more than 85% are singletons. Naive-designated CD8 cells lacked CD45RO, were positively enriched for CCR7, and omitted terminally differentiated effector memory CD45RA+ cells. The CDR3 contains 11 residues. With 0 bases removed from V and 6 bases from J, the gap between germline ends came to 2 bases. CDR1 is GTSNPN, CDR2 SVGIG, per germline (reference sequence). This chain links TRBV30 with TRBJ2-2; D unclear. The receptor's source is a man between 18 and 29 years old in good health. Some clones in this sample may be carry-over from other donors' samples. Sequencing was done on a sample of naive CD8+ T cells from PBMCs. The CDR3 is CAWSVPGELFF. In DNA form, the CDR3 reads TGTGCCTGGAGTGTACCCGGGGAGCTGTTTTTT.